These 27 T cell receptor beta chains originate from one sample sequenced in a study of graft-versus-host responses after intestinal transplantation. Some clones are missing from TCRdb's copy, which holds only in-frame ones; the method was immunoSEQ multiplex PCR. The table includes roughly 40,000 clones, about 90% detected once. The material was PBMCs, obtained roughly 270 days after transplant. The receptors stem from a human patient who received an intestinal transplant, so some T cells may come from the graft donor.

The CDR3 DNA reads as TGTGCCAGCTCGGGGACGGACACAGATACGCAGTATTTT. This translates into CASSGTDTDTQYF. The V and J genes are TRBV27 and TRBJ2-3; D may be TRBD1 or TRBD2 (5 bases each). Trimming pared 8 bases from V and 2 bases from J, leaving 11 bases between. Germline loops: CDR1 MNHEY, CDR2 SMNVEV (reference sequence). The CDR3 is 13 residues long.

The chain joins TRBV28 to TRBJ2-2, with D unresolved. CDR1 MDHEN and CDR2 SYDVKM come from the germline V gene. V shed 3 bases and J shed 0 bases, with 8 bases lying between them. The CDR3 runs to 15 residues. CDR3 protein: CASSFLQTNTGELFF. The CDR3 DNA is TGTGCCAGCAGTTTTTTACAGACGAACACCGGGGAGCTGTTTTTT.

The chain is built from TRBV4-1 and TRBJ1-1, with D uncertain. Germline loops: CDR1 MGHRA, CDR2 YSYEKL. V was pared by 8 bases and J by 4 bases, with 5 bases between. The CDR3 runs 10 residues. CDR3 amino acids: CASGGTEAFF. DNA for the CDR3: TGCGCCAGCGGAGGCACTGAAGCTTTCTTT.

CDR3 nucleotides: TGTGCCAGCAGTCCTACAGGGGGAGGGGGTCAGCCCCAGCATTTT. As protein: CASSPTGGGGQPQHF. V is TRBV27 and J is TRBJ1-5; 8 nucleotides match TRBD1. This CDR3 has 15 amino acids. The germline V gene has CDR1 MNHEY and CDR2 SMNVEV (reference sequence). The V gene end was trimmed by 5 bases and the J gene end by 6 bases; junction bases not matched to a gene: 9.

V usage is TRBV21-1 and J usage is TRBJ2-7; the DNA was not compared with TRBD2, the D call given in the table. TRBV21-1 is a documented pseudogene. This CDR3 is 14 amino acids long. In DNA, the CDR3 is TGTGCCAGCAGTCTCGGGACTCCCTCCTACGAGCAGTACTTC. Translating gives CASSLGTPSYEQYF.

This rearrangement joins TRBV21-1 to TRBJ2-7; the table calls TRBD2, which could not be checked here. TRBV21-1 is a pseudogene locus. There are 16 residues in the CDR3. The chain's CDR3 is CASSKSQRGATYEQYF. The DNA for the CDR3 is TGTGCCAGCAGCAAAAGTCAGCGGGGGGCGACCTACGAGCAGTACTTC.

The chain joins TRBV19 to TRBJ2-1; D gene unclear. Trimming took off 1 base at V and 2 bases at J, with 6 bases between the two ends. Looked up from germline, CDR1 is LNHDA and CDR2 is SQIVND (reference sequence). The CDR3 extends over 14 amino acids. The CDR3 sequence is CASSIVRTYNEQFF. Written as DNA, the CDR3 is TGTGCCAGTAGTATAGTCAGGACCTACAATGAGCAGTTCTTC.

The CDR3 is CASSEVPLVQTVQPQHF. CDR3 DNA sequence: TGTGCCAGCAGTGAAGTACCCCTGGTACAGACGGTCCAGCCCCAGCATTTT. The chain recombines TRBV6-1 with TRBJ1-5; D gene uncertain. The CDR3 contains 17 residues. V lost 1 base to trimming and J lost 7 bases, with 20 bases between them. Germline values: CDR1 MNHNS, CDR2 SASEGT.

The CDR3 spells CASSPLSNNEQFF. The CDR3 DNA sequence: TGCGCCAGCAGCCCCCTGAGCAACAATGAGCAGTTCTTC. The rearrangement joins TRBV4-1 to TRBJ2-1, with D unclear. The V gene lost 4 bases and the J gene lost 5 bases, with 9 bases spanning the gap. Germline V gives CDR1 MGHRA, CDR2 YSYEKL. This CDR3 has 13 amino acids.

The chain combines TRBV5-1 with TRBJ2-5; D remains unclear. V was cut by 5 bases and J by 0 bases, with 14 bases left in between. The V gene's germline CDR1 is SGHRS and CDR2 YFSETQ. The CDR3 has 15 residues. This chain's CDR3 is CASSVADTNQETQYF. CDR3 DNA sequence: TGCGCCAGCAGTGTTGCAGACACAAACCAAGAGACCCAGTACTTC. Based on the CDR3 plus reference TRBV5-1 and TRBJ2-5, the full variable domain is KAGVTQTPRYLIKTRGQQVTLSCSPISGHRSVSWYQQTPGQGLQFLFEYFSETQRNKGNFPGRFSGRQFSNSRSEMNVSTLELGDSALYLCASSVADTNQETQYFGPGTRLLVL.

The chain joins TRBV5-1 to TRBJ2-1, with 10 bases lining up with TRBD1. Germline CDR1 and CDR2: SGHRS and YFSETQ. V lost 4 bases and J lost 5; bases outside the gene matches: 6. The CDR3 runs 15 residues. This chain's CDR3 is CASSRRQGANNEQFF. Here the CDR3 DNA reads TGCGCCAGCAGCCGTCGACAGGGGGCAAACAATGAGCAGTTCTTC.

The chain joins TRBV6-4 to TRBJ1-3, with 7 bases fitting TRBD1. This CDR3 has 16 residues. V was clipped by 4 bases and J by 3 bases; unmatched bases: 9. The germline V gene encodes CDR1 MRHNA and CDR2 SNTAGT. The CDR3 reads CASSVQGRENGNTIYF. The DNA for the CDR3 is TGTGCCAGCAGTGTACAGGGGAGGGAGAATGGAAACACCATATATTTT.

This clone has a single count. The rearrangement links TRBV6-5 to TRBJ2-7; no definite D call. CDR3 length: 10 residues. V was cut by 7 bases and J by 6 bases, with 7 bases left in between. Looked up from germline, CDR1 is MNHEY and CDR2 is SVGAGI. The CDR3 nucleotides read TGTGCCAGCAATTCTCTCGAGCAGTACTTC. It encodes CASNSLEQYF.

CDR3 amino acids: CASSLGEAGYNSPLHF. CDR3 nucleotides: TGTGCCAGCAGCTTAGGGGAGGCAGGGTACAATTCACCCCTCCACTTT. The chain uses TRBV11-2 and TRBJ1-6, with D possibly matching TRBD1 (5 bases). The CDR3 consists of 16 residues. The germline V and J ends were trimmed by 1 base and 7 bases, with 14 bases remaining between them. From germline, CDR1 is SGHAT and CDR2 FQNNGV. Combining the CDR3 with reference TRBV11-2 and TRBJ1-6 gives the whole variable domain EAGVAQSPRYKIIEKRQSVAFWCNPISGHATLYWYQQILGQGPKLLIQFQNNGVVDDSQLPKDRFSAERLKGVDSTLKIQPAKLEDSAVYLCASSLGEAGYNSPLHFGNGTRLTVT.

CDR3 sequence reads: CASSEDRGMRAYNEQFF. DNA for the CDR3: TGTGCCAGCAGTGAAGACAGGGGTATGAGGGCCTACAATGAGCAGTTCTTC. This rearrangement joins TRBV6-1 to TRBJ2-1; TRBD1 matches at 7 bases. This CDR3 has 17 residues. The V gene's germline CDR1 is MNHNS and CDR2 SASEGT. Trimming took 1 base from V and 2 from J; bases not matched to a gene: 8.

The rearrangement uses TRBV6-5 and TRBJ2-7; 8 positions agree with TRBD1. V shed 2 bases and J 5 bases; nucleotides not matched to a gene: 5. This CDR3 comprises 14 residues. In germline, CDR1 is MNHEY, CDR2 SVGAGI. Here the CDR3 DNA reads TGTGCCAGCAGTTACGGACAGGGCGTCAACGAGCAGTACTTC. It specifies CASSYGQGVNEQYF.

The rearrangement links TRBV4-1 to TRBJ2-1; 7 bases are shared with TRBD2. Germline CDR1 reads MGHRA; CDR2 reads YSYEKL. The V gene end was trimmed by 0 bases and the J gene end by 7 bases; junction bases not matched to a gene: 21. This CDR3 region has 20 residues. The DNA of the CDR3 is TGCGCCAGCAGCCAAGAATTTTCCCCACTTGCGGGGGATTGGAGGAATGAGCAGTTCTTC. This sequence encodes CASSQEFSPLAGDWRNEQFF.

V gene TRBV6-5 combines with J gene TRBJ1-2; D is ambiguous. V shed 5 bases and J shed 4 bases, with 11 bases lying between them. Per the germline V gene, CDR1 is MNHEY and CDR2 is SVGAGI. The CDR3 length is 13 residues. The CDR3 DNA sequence: TGTGCCAGCAGTGCTGTTTCTGGCTATGGCTACACCTTC. Translation gives CASSAVSGYGYTF.

This clone was detected only once. The rearrangement uses TRBV19 and TRBJ1-1; D remains unclear. The CDR3 runs to 15 residues. V lost 7 bases to trimming and J lost 1 base, with 16 bases between them. Germline V CDR1 and CDR2: LNHDA, SQIVND (reference sequence). For the CDR3, the DNA is TGTGCCAGTACCTCATGGGCAGAGGGGAACACTGAAGCTTTCTTT. Its translation is CASTSWAEGNTEAFF.

The gene calls are TRBV6-6 and TRBJ1-2; D ambiguous. The germline V gene has CDR1 MNHNY and CDR2 SVGAGI (reference sequence). V lost 0 bases and J lost 6, with 8 bases in between. CDR3 length: 13 amino acids. CDR3 nucleotide sequence: TGTGCCAGCAGTTACTCCCCCCTGGATGGCTACACCTTC. It codes for CASSYSPLDGYTF.

The chain is built from TRBV6-5 and TRBJ1-6, with 7 positions matching TRBD1. This CDR3 has 16 amino acids. The V gene end was trimmed by 4 bases and the J gene end by 4 bases; junction bases not matched to a gene: 7. Germline V gene sequence: CDR1 MNHEY, CDR2 SVGAGI. Written as DNA, the CDR3 is TGTGCCAGCAGTTTCCCAGGGGGGGTATATAATTCACCCCTCCACTTT. Translation gives CASSFPGGVYNSPLHF.

V and J are TRBV5-1 and TRBJ2-7, with D perhaps given as TRBD1 or TRBD2 (5 bases each). The CDR3 sequence is 15 residues long. The ends were cut back, 1 base at V and 2 bases at J, with 13 bases in the middle. Germline values: CDR1 SGHRS, CDR2 YFSETQ. CDR3 sequence: CASSLSWDGTYEQYF. The CDR3 DNA sequence: TGCGCCAGCAGCTTGAGTTGGGACGGAACCTACGAGCAGTACTTC. Based on the CDR3 plus reference TRBV5-1 and TRBJ2-7, the full variable domain is KAGVTQTPRYLIKTRGQQVTLSCSPISGHRSVSWYQQTPGQGLQFLFEYFSETQRNKGNFPGRFSGRQFSNSRSEMNVSTLELGDSALYLCASSLSWDGTYEQYFGPGTRLTVT.

The chain carries TRBV20-1 and TRBJ2-1; no reliable D call. Germline V gene lookup returns CDR1 DFQATT and CDR2 SNEGSKA (reference sequence). This CDR3 contains 10 residues. The ends were cut back, 2 bases at V and 9 bases at J, with 5 bases in the middle. CDR3 sequence reads: CSARTGEQFF. Here the CDR3 DNA reads TGCAGTGCTAGAACGGGTGAGCAGTTCTTC.

The chain employs TRBV4-2 and TRBJ1-1, with no clear D. The germline V and J ends were trimmed by 4 bases and 1 base, with 4 bases remaining between them. Germline CDR1 is LGHNA and CDR2 is YNFKEQ. CDR3 length: 12 amino acids. The CDR3 sequence is CASSRQNTEAFF. CDR3 nucleotides: TGTGCCAGCAGCCGACAGAACACTGAAGCTTTCTTT.

The chain uses TRBV7-9 and TRBJ1-6; D not certain. Germline CDR1 is SEHNR and CDR2 is FQNEAQ (reference sequence). This CDR3 has 12 amino acids. The V end was cut by 6 bases, the J end by 7 bases, with 7 bases between. The CDR3 DNA reads as TGTGCCAGCAGTCTTGAGAATTCACCCCTCCACTTT. Translated, it gives CASSLENSPLHF.

The chain links TRBV4-1 to TRBJ2-1, with D perhaps TRBD2 (5 bases). CDR1 and CDR2 (germline): MGHRA, YSYEKL. The CDR3 sequence is 16 residues long. With 4 bases removed from V and 4 bases from J, the gap between germline ends came to 17 bases. As DNA, the CDR3 is TGCGCCAGCAGCCCCCAAGAGCGGATTTCTTACAATGAGCAGTTCTTC. It specifies CASSPQERISYNEQFF.

The chain is built from TRBV15 and TRBJ1-2; 8 bases are a match to TRBD1. V shed 1 base and J 4 bases; nucleotides not matched to a gene: 14. Germline CDR1 and CDR2: LNHNV and YYDKDF (reference sequence). The CDR3 is 18 residues long. CDR3 coding DNA: TGTGCCACCAGCAGAGCCCAGGACAGGGTCGGTTTGTTCTATGGCTACACCTTC. This sequence encodes CATSRAQDRVGLFYGYTF.